The clone carrying this T cell receptor (beta chain) has at least ten counts. Its antigen is not identified. These data are taken from a study of T cell repertoires in cytomegalovirus infection. Study overall: TCR beta signatures that were public indicated CMV infection and matching HLA type.

Study results and limitations: HLA-C-restricted, CMV-specific TCR beta clonotypes were dominant ex vivo. Carriage of CMV together with the relevant HLA was identifiable through cumulative public TCR beta family frequency.

TCRdb independently ran MiXCR on the reads; one entry per CDR3 protein. This sample has fewer than 550,000 distinct CDR3 sequences, with over 9% found just once. The receptor was derived from a human donor in good health (CMV status not recorded). Some clones in this sample may be carry-over from other donors' samples. The specimen was PBMCs.

The CDR3 region has the DNA TGTGCCAGCAGCTTAGATTCGGCAGGGAATTACGAGCAGTACTTC. Residues: CASSLDSAGNYEQYF. The chain links TRBV7-2 to TRBJ2-7; D possibly corresponds to TRBD1 (5 bases). The CDR3 extends over 15 amino acids. Germline CDR1 and CDR2: SGHTA and FQGNSA. Trimming left V 1 base short and J 4 bases short, with 14 bases between. Variable domain in full (rest from reference TRBV7-2 and TRBJ2-7): GAGVSQSPSNKVTEKGKDVELRCDPISGHTALYWYRQSLGQGLEFLIYFQGNSAPDKSGLPSDRFSAERTGGSVSTLTIQRTQQEDSAVYLCASSLDSAGNYEQYFGPGTRLTVT.